This TCR beta chain was sequenced for a study of blood T cell repertoires in COVID-19. On the study more broadly: Spain, Italy and the United States supplied samples that represented acute and convalescent COVID-19. T cells, B-cell-depleted T cells, or PBMCs provided the cDNA or gDNA that served as material.

Per the original data handling: Estimates of nucleated cell counts were drawn from the amplification of reference gene primers. Sequencing was performed with immunoSEQ multiplex PCR; in TCRdb, only in-frame clones are kept and a portion is missing. Clone size and the V and J calls come from that table; the DNA yielded D and trimming. Here the sample spans about 99,000 clones, roughly nine tenths being singletons. V lost 2 bases, J lost 2 bases, and 2 bases stayed unmatched. Germline V gene lookup returns CDR1 SGHNT and CDR2 YENEEA. There are 14 residues in the CDR3. V gene TRBV11-3 combines with J gene TRBJ2-7, with 8 bases fitting TRBD2. The sequenced sample consisted of peripheral blood. The clonotype comes from a human donor in a cohort sampled during active COVID-19. CDR3 in amino acids: CASSLLAGTYEQYF. The CDR3 DNA sequence: TGTGCCAGCAGCTTATTAGCGGGGACCTACGAGCAGTACTTC. Full variable domain (outside the CDR3, taken from reference TRBV11-3 and TRBJ2-7): EAGVVQSPRYKIIEKKQPVAFWCNPISGHNTLYWYLQNLGQGPELLIRYENEEAVDDSQLPKDRFSAERLKGVDSTLKIQPAELGDSAVYLCASSLLAGTYEQYFGPGTRLTVT.